The rows below give T cell receptor beta chains drawn from one sample of a study of cytomegalovirus exposure and HLA in healthy donors. Repertoires were generated with immunoSEQ multiplex PCR, while TCRdb's copy carries only in-frame clones and drops some. The data contain 120,000 to 150,000 clones, around 79% of them singletons. Sequencing used PBMCs. These receptors originate from a woman aged 25 to 39 in good health and CMV-seronegative. CDR3s include the opening cysteine and the closing phenylalanine or tryptophan. The order of the fields is J gene, D gene, clone size, V gene, CDR3 protein, CDR3 DNA. D genes are given only for firm matches. The size of a clone is reported for some rows only, either as once, few or many, or as a class for expanded clones.

>TRBJ1-1|TRBD1|.|TRBV5-1
CASRPGTGEVNTEAFF
TGCGCCAGCAGACCGGGGACAGGGGAAGTGAACACTGAAGCTTTCTTT
>TRBJ1-2|.|once|TRBV6-6
CASSQINYGYAF
TGTGCCAGCAGCCAGATCAACTATGGCTACGCCTTC
>TRBJ2-1|.|.|TRBV13
CASSLGGGIYNEQFF
TGTGCCAGCAGCTTAGGAGGGGGAATCTACAATGAGCAGTTCTTC
>TRBJ1-3|.|.|TRBV9
CASSEAGIRNTIYF
TGTGCCAGCAGCGAAGCAGGGATCCGGAACACCATATATTTT
>TRBJ1-2|.|.|TRBV5-1
CASSSLTGGYTF
TGCGCCAGCAGCTCACTAACAGGGGGCTACACCTTC
>TRBJ2-7|.|.|TRBV7-8
CASSLAVGDRSYEQYF
TGTGCCAGCAGCTTAGCGGTCGGGGATCGCTCCTACGAGCAGTACTTC
>TRBJ1-1|TRBD1|.|TRBV6-6
CASSYLGQSEAFF
TGTGCCAGCAGTTACCTGGGACAGTCTGAAGCTTTCTTT
>TRBJ2-1|.|.|TRBV5-1
CASSLPPQGSFYNEQFF
TGCGCCAGCAGCTTACCTCCACAGGGTTCTTTTTACAATGAGCAGTTCTTC
>TRBJ1-1|TRBD1|.|TRBV2
CASSGSRDRDTLNTEAFF
TGTGCCAGCAGTGGGAGTCGGGACAGGGATACCCTGAACACTGAAGCTTTCTTT
>TRBJ1-3|.|.|TRBV4-3
CASSQAPAGGEGTISGNTIYF
TGCGCCAGCAGCCAAGCTCCCGCTGGCGGAGAGGGGACTATCTCTGGAAACACCATATATTTT
>TRBJ2-7|TRBD2|.|TRBV11-2
CASSLGASGGANEQYF
TGTGCCAGCAGCTTAGGGGCTAGCGGGGGGGCAAACGAGCAGTACTTC
>TRBJ2-7|TRBD2|.|TRBV5-1
CASSKAGGLYEQYF
TGCGCCAGCAGCAAAGCGGGGGGGCTTTACGAGCAGTACTTC
>TRBJ2-1|TRBD2|.|TRBV5-5
CASSFSGGRSNEQFF
TGTGCCAGCAGCTTTAGCGGGGGGCGTTCTAATGAGCAGTTCTTC
>TRBJ2-7|.|.|TRBV5-8
CASSLGVQGYEQYF
TGTGCCAGCAGCTTGGGGGTACAGGGTTACGAGCAGTACTTC
>TRBJ1-2|TRBD1|.|TRBV30
CAWNQGARGYTF
TGTGCCTGGAATCAGGGGGCGCGAGGCTACACCTTC
>TRBJ2-3|.|.|TRBV5-1
CASSSYTDSTDTQYF
TGCGCCAGCAGCTCCTATACAGACAGCACAGATACGCAGTATTTT
>TRBJ1-1|.|.|TRBV29-1
CSVRRGGTEAFF
TGCAGCGTTAGGAGGGGGGGCACTGAAGCTTTCTTT
>TRBJ1-2|.|.|TRBV7-9
CASGKTDYGYTF
TGTGCCAGCGGCAAAACCGACTATGGCTACACCTTC
>TRBJ1-6|.|.|TRBV7-3
CASSLGRGASPLHF
TGTGCCAGCAGCCTGGGGAGGGGAGCCTCACCCCTCCACTTT
>TRBJ2-4|.|.|TRBV5-1
CASSSGTGLLTLAKNIQYF
TGCGCCAGCTCGAGCGGGACAGGTCTTTTAACCCTAGCCAAAAACATTCAGTACTTC
>TRBJ1-1|TRBD1|once|TRBV4-1
CASIDRGHTEAFF
TGCGCCAGCATCGACAGGGGGCACACTGAAGCTTTCTTT
>TRBJ1-6|TRBD1|once|TRBV4-3
CASSPGQGDSPLHF
TGCGCCAGCAGCCCCGGACAGGGAGACTCACCCCTCCACTTT
>TRBJ1-2|TRBD1|.|TRBV7-9
CASSPRDRVSIVGGYTF
TGTGCCAGCAGCCCCCGGGACAGGGTTTCGATAGTTGGTGGCTACACCTTC
>TRBJ1-1|.|.|TRBV5-6
CASSGGVSNTEAFF
TGTGCCAGCAGCGGGGGGGTCTCGAACACTGAAGCTTTCTTT
>TRBJ2-7|TRBD1|once|TRBV5-1
CASSNTGTGREQYF
TGCGCCAGCAGCAACACCGGGACAGGTAGAGAGCAGTACTTC
>TRBJ2-2|TRBD1|.|TRBV5-1
CASSLGDSYTGELFF
TGCGCCAGCAGCCTGGGGGACAGCTACACCGGGGAGCTGTTTTTT
>TRBJ2-1|TRBD1|.|TRBV9
CASSVSGTGSHEQFF
TGTGCCAGCAGCGTGTCCGGGACAGGGTCTCATGAGCAGTTCTTC
>TRBJ1-2|.|.|TRBV6-1
CATLRANYGYTF
TGTGCCACCCTCCGGGCTAACTATGGCTACACCTTC
>TRBJ2-5|TRBD2|.|TRBV4-1
CASSQDGLAGFQETQYF
TGCGCCAGCAGCCAAGACGGACTAGCGGGGTTCCAAGAGACCCAGTACTTC
>TRBJ2-5|TRBD2|.|TRBV4-3
CASSQVLAGATQYF
TGCGCCAGCAGCCAGGTCCTAGCGGGGGCGACCCAGTACTTC
>TRBJ1-1|.|.|TRBV5-4
CASNWRGSAEAFF
TGTGCCAGCAACTGGCGGGGGAGCGCTGAAGCTTTCTTT
>TRBJ1-1|TRBD1|.|TRBV4-2
CASSQEGTGLNTEAFF
TGTGCCAGCAGCCAAGAGGGGACAGGGTTGAACACTGAAGCTTTCTTT
>TRBJ1-4|.|.|TRBV7-8
CASSLNRELFF
TGTGCCAGCAGCCTAAACAGGGAACTGTTTTTT
>TRBJ1-1|.|.|TRBV29-1
CSVDFRQINTEAFF
TGCAGCGTTGATTTCCGACAGATAAACACTGAAGCTTTCTTT
>TRBJ1-1|.|.|TRBV7-3
CASSLSGNTEAFF
TGTGCCAGCAGCTTATCAGGGAACACTGAAGCTTTCTTT
>TRBJ1-2|.|.|TRBV5-4
CASSLAGRGSGYTF
TGTGCCAGCAGCTTGGCGGGGAGGGGTTCTGGCTACACCTTC
>TRBJ2-2|TRBD2|few|TRBV7-2
CASRVRSGGTGELFF
TGTGCCAGCAGGGTACGATCGGGGGGCACCGGGGAGCTGTTTTTT
>TRBJ1-1|TRBD1|.|TRBV7-8
CASSRIPPRTGWNTEAFF
TGTGCCAGCAGCCGAATTCCGCCCCGGACAGGGTGGAACACTGAAGCTTTCTTT
>TRBJ2-5|TRBD2|.|TRBV9
CASSGGLAGGPRETQYF
TGTGCCAGCAGCGGGGGACTAGCGGGGGGTCCTAGGGAGACCCAGTACTTC
>TRBJ1-1|.|.|TRBV7-2
CASSLSYRNTEAFF
TGTGCCAGCAGCCTTTCCTATCGGAACACTGAAGCTTTCTTT
>TRBJ1-2|TRBD1|.|TRBV6-5
CASSSRQGGGYTF
TGTGCCAGCAGTTCCCGACAGGGAGGAGGCTACACCTTC